Presented here are 15 T cell receptor beta chains from one specimen sequenced in a study of T cells in Graves' hyperthyroidism and ophthalmopathy. The CDR3 regions of TCR beta were amplified from RNA transcripts. TCR CDR3 regions were first amplified by RT-PCR with HTBI primers. TCRdb reprocessed the multiplex PCR reads with MiXCR, giving one entry per CDR3 protein. The table shows under 550,000 distinct CDR3 sequences, with approximately 20% occurring only once. The sequencing input was blood. The receptor set was obtained from a man aged 35 to 55 with Graves' ophthalmopathy.

V is TRBV12-3 or TRBV12-4 and J is TRBJ1-2; D may be TRBD1 (6 bases). V lost 6 bases and J lost 6, with 20 bases in between. CDR3 length equals 15 residues. In DNA, the CDR3 is TGTGCCAGCAGGGGCGGACAGTCTTTGCCTGATGGCTACACCTTC. Encoded protein: CASRGGQSLPDGYTF.

This sequence joins TRBV11-3 and TRBJ2-2, with 14 nucleotides matching TRBD2. CDR3 length: 16 amino acids. V shed 5 bases, J shed 7 bases, and the junction held 6 bases outside the gene matches. CDR1 and CDR2 (germline): SGHNT, YENEEA. Here the CDR3 reads CASSPGLAGVSGELFF. DNA for the CDR3: TGTGCCAGCAGCCCGGGACTAGCGGGAGTTAGCGGGGAGCTGTTTTTT. Supplemented by reference TRBV11-3 and TRBJ2-2, the full variable domain reads EAGVVQSPRYKIIEKKQPVAFWCNPISGHNTLYWYLQNLGQGPELLIRYENEEAVDDSQLPKDRFSAERLKGVDSTLKIQPAELGDSAVYLCASSPGLAGVSGELFFGEGSRLTVL.

This clonotype was found many times. The chain uses TRBV30 and TRBJ1-2; no reliable D call. V shed 1 base and J shed 8 bases, with 8 bases lying between them. Per germline, CDR1 GTSNPN and CDR2 SVGIG (reference sequence). This CDR3 spans 11 amino acids. Here the CDR3 DNA reads TGTGCCTGGAGTGACGATGAGGGCTACACCTTC. This sequence encodes CAWSDDEGYTF.

This clonotype was counted at least ten times. The chain has TRBV2 and TRBJ2-7, with unresolved D. The CDR3 is 13 amino acids. From germline, CDR1 is SNHLY and CDR2 FYNNEI. Trimming cost V 4 bases and J 0 bases, with 7 bases left between them. The CDR3 loop is CASSGRISYEQYF. The CDR3 coding sequence is TGTGCCAGCAGTGGACGAATCTCCTACGAGCAGTACTTC.

This clonotype came up many times. V is TRBV11-2 and J is TRBJ2-7; D is uncertain. Germline V gene data show CDR1 as SGHAT and CDR2 as FQNNGV. This CDR3 is 14 amino acids long. Trimming pared 3 bases from V and 6 bases from J, leaving 15 bases between. DNA for the CDR3: TGTGCCAGCAGCTTCCCTCGGACGCACCCCGAGCAGTACTTC. Translation: CASSFPRTHPEQYF.

This clonotype appeared many times. This chain joins TRBV30 and TRBJ1-1; 7 nucleotides align to TRBD1. The germline V gene encodes CDR1 GTSNPN and CDR2 SVGIG (reference sequence). Trimming took 5 bases from V and 4 from J; bases not matched to a gene: 7. CDR3 length equals 13 residues. The DNA for the CDR3 is TGTGCCTGGGCGACAGGGTACGGCACTGAAGCTTTCTTT. Translating it yields CAWATGYGTEAFF.

The table lists this clonotype with a few counts. This rearrangement joins TRBV4-3 to TRBJ2-1; 8 bases line up with TRBD1. CDR1 and CDR2 (germline): LGHNA, YSLEER. This CDR3 contains 15 residues. V was clipped by 1 base and J by 6 bases; unmatched bases: 5. The CDR3 sequence: CASSQGGTGTNEQFF. In nucleotides, the CDR3 is TGCGCCAGCAGCCAAGGGGGGACAGGAACCAATGAGCAGTTCTTC.

This clonotype appeared many times. DNA for the CDR3: TGCAGTGCTACTGGAGTAGCGGGATACAATGAGCAGTTCTTC. Protein sequence: CSATGVAGYNEQFF. The chain joins TRBV20-1 to TRBJ2-1; 8 nucleotides align to TRBD2. This CDR3 spans 14 amino acids. The trim removed 4 bases at V and 4 bases at J, leaving 6 bases unmatched. CDR1 is DFQATT and CDR2 is SNEGSKA in the germline V gene (reference sequence).

The chain uses TRBV28 and TRBJ1-4; unclear D gene. CDR3 length: 15 amino acids. CDR1 MDHEN and CDR2 SYDVKM come from the germline V gene. V was trimmed by 7 bases and J by 8 bases, leaving 20 bases between them. CDR3 protein: CASKDGQIFLEKLFF. The CDR3 coding sequence is TGTGCCAGCAAAGATGGCCAGATCTTTTTAGAAAAACTGTTTTTT.

This clonotype was seen a few times. This chain connects TRBV5-8 to TRBJ1-5; 7 positions match TRBD1. Germline V gives CDR1 SGHTS, CDR2 YDEGEE. The CDR3 consists of 16 residues. V was clipped by 6 bases and J by 1 base; unmatched bases: 10. The DNA for the CDR3 is TGTGCCAGCACCGACGAACAGGGGATCAGCAATCAGCCCCAGCATTTT. This translates into CASTDEQGISNQPQHF. Combining the CDR3 with reference TRBV5-8 and TRBJ1-5 gives the whole variable domain EAGVTQSPTHLIKTRGQQATLRCSPISGHTSVYWYQQALGLGLQFLLWYDEGEERNRGNFPPRFSGRQFPNYSSELNVNALELEDSALYLCASTDEQGISNQPQHFGDGTRLSIL.

This clonotype was found many times. The chain couples TRBV28 to TRBJ2-5, with 8 bases lining up with TRBD2. The germline CDR1 and CDR2 sequences are MDHEN and SYDVKM. V was pared by 6 bases and J by 1 base, with 13 bases of the junction left unmatched. The CDR3 extends over 17 amino acids. Written as DNA, the CDR3 is TGTGCCAGCAGACCTTCTTCTAGCGGGTGGGTCCAAGAGACCCAGTACTTC. It translates to CASRPSSSGWVQETQYF.

The V gene is TRBV6-2 or TRBV6-3, the J gene TRBJ2-2; 10 bases line up with TRBD1. The CDR3 spans 16 residues. Germline V gene sequence: CDR1 MNHEY, CDR2 SVGEGT. V lost 6 bases, J lost 5 bases, and 9 bases stayed unmatched. CDR3 sequence: CASSRRGQGKTGELFF. The CDR3 bases are TGTGCCAGCAGCCGTCGGGGACAGGGGAAAACCGGGGAGCTGTTTTTT.

This clonotype has more than one count but fewer than ten. The V call is TRBV5-1, the J call TRBJ2-7; 7 bases are a match to TRBD1. The germline gives CDR1 SGHRS, CDR2 YFSETQ. V was clipped by 0 bases and J by 5 bases; unmatched bases: 5. This CDR3 region has 14 residues. Written as DNA, the CDR3 is TGCGCCAGCAGCTTGGGACAGGGTAAGAACGAGCAGTACTTC. This sequence encodes CASSLGQGKNEQYF.

This clonotype was seen many times. The chain is built from TRBV12-3 or TRBV12-4 and TRBJ2-7; 7 bases align to TRBD2. The V and J ends lost 6 bases and 6 bases, in that order; junction bases with no gene match: 11. The CDR3 length is 14 residues. The CDR3 loop is CASSRDGGKFEQYF. The CDR3 DNA sequence: TGTGCCAGCAGCCGCGACGGGGGGAAGTTCGAGCAGTACTTC.

In its sample, this clonotype was seen a few times. The CDR3 loop reads CASRPLFTGELFF. CDR3 coding DNA: TGTGCCAGCAGGCCCCTTTTTACCGGGGAGCTGTTTTTT. The J gene is TRBJ2-2, the V gene TRBV7-8; unclear D gene. The CDR3 contains 13 residues. V lost 6 bases, J lost 5 bases, and 10 bases lay in between. Germline V gives CDR1 SGHVS, CDR2 FQNEAQ.